This T cell receptor (beta chain) was obtained from a study of blood T cell repertoires in COVID-19. Germline V gene sequence: CDR1 SGHRS, CDR2 YFSETQ. V was clipped by 1 base and J by 10 bases, with 12 bases between them. This CDR3 contains 14 residues. Only in-frame clones appear in the TCRdb table, and some are missing; sequencing was by immunoSEQ multiplex PCR. Among 150,000 to 200,000 clones listed, around 84% were seen once. The sequence came from a human donor with acute or convalescent COVID-19. The donor label of this sample is uncertain. The rearrangement joins TRBV5-1 to TRBJ1-6; D is unresolved. Source material: peripheral blood. CDR3 nucleotide sequence: TGCGCCAGCAGCTTGAGGACGGGAGGCTCACCCCTCCACTTT. Translating it yields CASSLRTGGSPLHF.